This TCR beta chain emerged from a study of blood T cell repertoires in COVID-19. Germline CDR1 SGHRS, CDR2 YFSETQ. The CDR3 length is 15 residues. The V and J ends lost 0 bases and 5 bases respectively, with 14 bases between them. This clone appeared once. Authors' analysis steps: Researchers report that nucleated cell counts were estimated from reference gene primer amplification. Some clones are missing from TCRdb's copy, which holds only in-frame ones; the method was immunoSEQ multiplex PCR. That table is the source of V, J and clone size, and D and trimming were worked out from the DNA. The sample includes more than 200,000 clones, around 80% seen only once; the top ten take 3% to 4%.

The J gene is TRBJ1-2, the V gene TRBV5-1; D ambiguous. This receptor was obtained from a woman aged 40 to 50 with active or convalescent COVID-19. Sequences were obtained from peripheral blood. The chain's CDR3 is CASSLGGASDYGYTF. CDR3 DNA sequence: TGCGCCAGCAGCTTGGGAGGAGCAAGCGATTATGGCTACACCTTC.